The clone carrying this T cell receptor (beta chain) came up many times. What the library attached to individual cDNA molecules were unique molecular identifiers. TCRdb fed the RACE reads into MiXCR, producing one record per CDR3 protein. The sample has roughly 380,000 distinct CDR3 sequences; about 5.1% are singletons. Time point of the sample: pre-sensitization, week 0. Stated treatment: therapeutic diphenylcyclopropenone sensitization with weekly scalp DPC. Staff drew blood before applying each patch test. Trimming pared 2 bases from V and 10 bases from J, leaving 12 bases between. Germline V CDR1 and CDR2: MNHEY, SVGEGT. This CDR3 has 13 amino acids. The data are from a study of human T cells and chemical hapten exposure. In the study overall: How much TCR each sample yielded varied, mostly because pooled library volumes differed slightly.

This sequence originates from a woman aged 50 to 60 with alopecia areata. Some clones in this sample may be carry-over from other donors' samples. This sample comprised whole blood, obtained in connection with sensitization to the hapten diphenylcyclopropenone (DPC). V usage is TRBV6-2 or TRBV6-3 and J usage is TRBJ2-1; D gene uncertain. CDR3: CASSYGELGEQFF. The CDR3 bases are TGTGCCAGCAGTTACGGAGAGTTAGGGGAGCAGTTCTTC.